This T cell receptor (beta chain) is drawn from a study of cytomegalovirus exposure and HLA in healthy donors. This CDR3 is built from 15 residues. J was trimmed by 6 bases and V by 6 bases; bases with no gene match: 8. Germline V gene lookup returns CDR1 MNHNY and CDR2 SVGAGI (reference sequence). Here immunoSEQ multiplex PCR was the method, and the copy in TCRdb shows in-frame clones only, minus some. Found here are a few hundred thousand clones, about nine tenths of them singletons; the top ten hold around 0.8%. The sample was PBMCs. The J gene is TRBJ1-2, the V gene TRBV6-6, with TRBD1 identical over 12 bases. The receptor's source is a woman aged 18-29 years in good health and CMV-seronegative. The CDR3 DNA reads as TGTGCCAGCAGGGAACCCGGGACAGGGGGCGATGGCTACACCTTC. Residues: CASREPGTGGDGYTF.